The rows below give T cell receptor beta chains drawn from one sample of a study of CD8 T cells in Susac syndrome. Via MiXCR, TCRdb re-called the immunoSEQ multiplex PCR reads, giving one row per CDR3 protein. The sample includes tens of thousands of distinct CDR3 sequences, roughly 93% of them seen just once. Material: CD4+ T cells from PBMCs. Receptor source: a human donor with Susac syndrome. CDR3s include the opening cysteine and the closing phenylalanine or tryptophan. The D gene is left open where the match is weak. The size of a clone is reported for some rows only, either as once, few or many, or as a class for expanded clones.

clone size: -
J gene: TRBJ2-6
D gene: TRBD1
V gene: TRBV14
CDR3 DNA: TGTGCCAGCAGCTCTCACTTGGGACAGGGGGCTGGGGCCAACGTCCTGACTTTC
CDR3 protein: CASSSHLGQGAGANVLTF

clone size: -
J gene: TRBJ2-1
D gene: -
V gene: TRBV29-1
CDR3 DNA: TGCAGCGCTCAGGACAGCTATCAAGGAATTGGATCCTACAATGAGCAGTTCTTC
CDR3 protein: CSAQDSYQGIGSYNEQFF

clone size: -
J gene: TRBJ1-1
D gene: -
V gene: TRBV5-1
CDR3 DNA: TGCGCCAGCAGCTTGGCATCGGTACCGAACACTGAAGCTTTCTTT
CDR3 protein: CASSLASVPNTEAFF

clone size: -
J gene: TRBJ1-6
D gene: -
V gene: TRBV12-3/TRBV12-4
CDR3 DNA: TGTGCCAGCAGTTTAGTTCGGCAGGGACTCTATAATTCACCCCTCCACTTT
CDR3 protein: CASSLVRQGLYNSPLHF

clone size: -
J gene: TRBJ2-7
D gene: -
V gene: TRBV28
CDR3 DNA: TGTGCCAGCAGTTCCGGGACACCCGTTGGAGAGCAGTACTTC
CDR3 protein: CASSSGTPVGEQYF

clone size: once
J gene: TRBJ1-1
D gene: TRBD1
V gene: TRBV9
CDR3 DNA: TGTGCCAGCAGCGGCCGGGACAGGGAAAAATCGGGCACTGAAGCTTTCTTT
CDR3 protein: CASSGRDREKSGTEAFF

clone size: -
J gene: TRBJ2-3
D gene: -
V gene: TRBV7-2
CDR3 DNA: TGTGCCAGCAGCTACGGACGAGGGGGATTAATAAGCACAGATACGCAGTATTTT
CDR3 protein: CASSYGRGGLISTDTQYF

clone size: -
J gene: TRBJ1-5
D gene: -
V gene: TRBV28
CDR3 DNA: TGTGCCAGCCTTGGACGGAGATATCAGCCCCAGCATTTT
CDR3 protein: CASLGRRYQPQHF

clone size: -
J gene: TRBJ2-2
D gene: -
V gene: TRBV28
CDR3 DNA: TGTGCCAGCAGTTTACTTGATGGGCTAAACACCGGGGAGCTGTTTTTT
CDR3 protein: CASSLLDGLNTGELFF

clone size: -
J gene: TRBJ2-1
D gene: TRBD1
V gene: TRBV19
CDR3 DNA: TGTGCCAGTAGTGACCGGACAGGTAACTACAATGAGCAGTTCTTC
CDR3 protein: CASSDRTGNYNEQFF

clone size: -
J gene: TRBJ2-2
D gene: TRBD1
V gene: TRBV30
CDR3 DNA: TGTGCCTGCACCCCGGGACAGGGGGTTTGGACCGGGGAGCTGTTTTTT
CDR3 protein: CACTPGQGVWTGELFF

clone size: -
J gene: TRBJ2-7
D gene: TRBD1
V gene: TRBV6-2/TRBV6-3
CDR3 DNA: TGTGCCAGCAGTTTCACAGGGGCGCAGTACTTC
CDR3 protein: CASSFTGAQYF

clone size: -
J gene: TRBJ1-5
D gene: -
V gene: TRBV2
CDR3 DNA: TGTGCCAGCAGTGATGGTAGCGGGGGCACAGATACGCAGCATTTT
CDR3 protein: CASSDGSGGTDTQHF

clone size: -
J gene: TRBJ2-7
D gene: TRBD1
V gene: TRBV29-1
CDR3 DNA: TGCAGCGTTGCGAGGGGGCTTGGTTACGACGAGCAGTACTTC
CDR3 protein: CSVARGLGYDEQYF